This T cell receptor (beta chain) was sequenced during a study of T cell repertoires in cytomegalovirus infection. The study, taken as a whole, reports: Carriers of CMV and the relevant HLA type were discriminated by public TCR beta frequency. Dominating the ex vivo response were TCR beta clonotypes that were CMV-specific and HLA-C-restricted.

TCRdb reanalysed the reads using MiXCR and keeps one entry per CDR3 protein. The sample lists roughly 600,000 distinct CDR3 sequences; approximately 24% were seen once. Notes on this clonotype: Its specificity is unknown.

Sequenced input: CD8+ T cells from PBMCs. This sequence was found in a human donor in good health (CMV status not recorded). Some clones in this sample may be carry-over from other donors' samples.

CDR3: CASSLFPGTDQPQHF. In DNA form, the CDR3 reads TGTGCCAGCAGTTTATTTCCAGGGACCGATCAGCCCCAGCATTTT. J is TRBJ1-5 and V is TRBV28, with a tentative D call TRBD1 (5 bases). The CDR3 consists of 15 residues. Trimming left V 1 base short and J 5 bases short, with 12 bases between. From germline, CDR1 is MDHEN and CDR2 SYDVKM.